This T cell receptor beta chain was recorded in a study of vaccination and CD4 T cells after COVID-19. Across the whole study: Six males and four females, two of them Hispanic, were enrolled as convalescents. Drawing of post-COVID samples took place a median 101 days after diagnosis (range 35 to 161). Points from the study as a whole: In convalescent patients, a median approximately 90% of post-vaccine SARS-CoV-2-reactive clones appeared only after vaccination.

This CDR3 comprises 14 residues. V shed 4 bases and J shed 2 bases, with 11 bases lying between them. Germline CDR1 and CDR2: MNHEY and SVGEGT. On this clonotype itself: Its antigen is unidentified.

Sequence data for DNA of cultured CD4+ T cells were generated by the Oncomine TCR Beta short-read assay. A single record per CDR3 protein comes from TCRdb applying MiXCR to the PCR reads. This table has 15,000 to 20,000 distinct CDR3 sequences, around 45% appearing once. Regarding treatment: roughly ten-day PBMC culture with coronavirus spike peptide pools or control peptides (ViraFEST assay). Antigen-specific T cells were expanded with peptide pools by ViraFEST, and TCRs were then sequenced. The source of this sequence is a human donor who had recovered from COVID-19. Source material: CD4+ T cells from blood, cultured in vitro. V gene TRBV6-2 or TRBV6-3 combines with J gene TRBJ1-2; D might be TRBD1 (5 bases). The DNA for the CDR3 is TGTGCCAGCAGTTCCTTAGGGGCGAACTATGGCTACACCTTC. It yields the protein CASSSLGANYGYTF.